The source of this T cell receptor (beta chain) is a study of blood T cell repertoires in COVID-19. Study-level information: T cells, B-cell-depleted T cells, or PBMCs supplied cDNA or gDNA.

The authors' processing: Amplified reference gene primers provided the basis for estimating nucleated cell counts. Sequenced by immunoSEQ multiplex PCR; TCRdb stores in-frame clones only, minus some. V and J calls and clone size follow that table, whereas D and trimming were derived from the DNA. The sample has about 310,000 clones, approximately 91% seen once; the top ten hold roughly 8.9%. Adults between about 18 and 95 years of age took part from 20 to 25 US areas. Cohort assignment relied on participant-reported clinical history. Source material: PBMCs or T cells enriched from blood (not recorded which). The origin of this receptor is a woman in her forties who had recovered from COVID-19.

This CDR3 reads CASSDRVHGYTF. The CDR3 DNA reads as TGTGCCAGCAGTGACAGGGTTCATGGCTACACCTTC. This chain links TRBV6-2 or TRBV6-3 with TRBJ1-2; TRBD1 aligns across 7 bases. Germline CDR1 is MNHEY and CDR2 is SVGEGT. V lost 5 bases to trimming and J lost 6 bases; unmatched junction nucleotides: 3. The CDR3 runs to 12 residues.